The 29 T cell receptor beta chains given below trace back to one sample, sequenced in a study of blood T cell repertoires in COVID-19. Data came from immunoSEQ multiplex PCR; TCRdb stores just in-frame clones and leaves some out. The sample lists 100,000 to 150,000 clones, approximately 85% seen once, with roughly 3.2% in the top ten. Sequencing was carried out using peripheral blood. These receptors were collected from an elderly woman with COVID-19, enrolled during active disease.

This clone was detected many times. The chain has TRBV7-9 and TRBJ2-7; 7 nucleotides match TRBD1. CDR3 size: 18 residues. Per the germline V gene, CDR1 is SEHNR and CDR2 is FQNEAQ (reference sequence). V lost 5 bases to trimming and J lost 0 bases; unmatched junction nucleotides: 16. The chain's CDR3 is CASSPPQPGQLSSYEQYF. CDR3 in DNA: TGTGCCAGCAGCCCTCCCCAGCCGGGACAGCTGAGCTCCTACGAGCAGTACTTC.

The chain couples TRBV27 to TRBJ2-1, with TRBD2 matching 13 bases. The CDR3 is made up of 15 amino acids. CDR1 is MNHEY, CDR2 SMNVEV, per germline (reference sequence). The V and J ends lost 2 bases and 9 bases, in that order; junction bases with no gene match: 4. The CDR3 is CASSLGLAGAGEQFF. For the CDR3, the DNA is TGTGCCAGCAGTTTAGGACTAGCGGGAGCAGGTGAGCAGTTCTTC.

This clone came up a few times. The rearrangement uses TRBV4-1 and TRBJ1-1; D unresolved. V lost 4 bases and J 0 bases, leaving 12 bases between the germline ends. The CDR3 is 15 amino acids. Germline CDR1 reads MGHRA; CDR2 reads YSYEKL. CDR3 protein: CASSLEWKMNTEAFF. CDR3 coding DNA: TGCGCCAGCAGCCTGGAGTGGAAGATGAACACTGAAGCTTTCTTT.

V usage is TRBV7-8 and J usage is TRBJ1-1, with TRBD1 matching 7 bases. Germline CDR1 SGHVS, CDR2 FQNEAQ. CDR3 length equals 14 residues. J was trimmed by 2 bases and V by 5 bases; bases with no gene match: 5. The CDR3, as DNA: TGTGCCAGCAGCCCAGGGACAGCTAACACTGAAGCTTTCTTT. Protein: CASSPGTANTEAFF.

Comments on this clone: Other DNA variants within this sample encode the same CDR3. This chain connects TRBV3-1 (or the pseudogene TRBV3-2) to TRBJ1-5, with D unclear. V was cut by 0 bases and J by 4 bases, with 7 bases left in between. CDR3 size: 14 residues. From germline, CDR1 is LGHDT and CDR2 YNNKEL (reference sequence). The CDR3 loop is CASSQDPGNQPQHF. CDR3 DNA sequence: TGTGCCAGCAGCCAAGATCCGGGGAATCAGCCCCAGCATTTT.

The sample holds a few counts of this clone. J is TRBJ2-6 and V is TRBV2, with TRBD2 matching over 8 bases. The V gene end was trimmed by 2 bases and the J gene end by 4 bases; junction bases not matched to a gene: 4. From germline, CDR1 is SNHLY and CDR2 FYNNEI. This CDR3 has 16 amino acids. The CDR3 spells CASSEYGGAGANVLTF. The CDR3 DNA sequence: TGTGCCAGCAGTGAATACGGGGGGGCCGGGGCCAACGTCCTGACTTTC.

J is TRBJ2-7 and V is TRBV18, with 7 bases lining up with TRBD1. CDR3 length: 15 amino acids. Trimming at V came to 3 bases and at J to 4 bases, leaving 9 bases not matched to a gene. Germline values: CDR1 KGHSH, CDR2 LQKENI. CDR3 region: CASSPRDSGIYEQYF. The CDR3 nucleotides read TGTGCCAGCTCACCCCGGGACAGCGGAATTTACGAGCAGTACTTC.

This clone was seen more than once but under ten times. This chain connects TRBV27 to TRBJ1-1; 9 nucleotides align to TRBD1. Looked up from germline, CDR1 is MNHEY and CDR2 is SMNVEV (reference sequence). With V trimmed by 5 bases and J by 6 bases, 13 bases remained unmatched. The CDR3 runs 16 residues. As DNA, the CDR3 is TGTGCCAGCAGTGGGTTCCCTCGACAGGGGGTCGCTGAAGCTTTCTTT. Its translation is CASSGFPRQGVAEAFF.

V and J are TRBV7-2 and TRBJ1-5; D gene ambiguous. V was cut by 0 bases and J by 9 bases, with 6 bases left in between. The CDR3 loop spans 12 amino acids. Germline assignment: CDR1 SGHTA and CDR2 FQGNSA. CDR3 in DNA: TGTGCCAGCAGCTTAGCGCCCGGGCCCCAGCATTTT. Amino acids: CASSLAPGPQHF. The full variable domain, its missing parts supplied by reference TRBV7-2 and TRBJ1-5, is GAGVSQSPSNKVTEKGKDVELRCDPISGHTALYWYRQSLGQGLEFLIYFQGNSAPDKSGLPSDRFSAERTGGSVSTLTIQRTQQEDSAVYLCASSLAPGPQHFGDGTRLSIL.

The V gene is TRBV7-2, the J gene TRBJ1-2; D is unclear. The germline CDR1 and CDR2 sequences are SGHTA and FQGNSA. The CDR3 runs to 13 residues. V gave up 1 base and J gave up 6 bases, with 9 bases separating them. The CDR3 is CASSLGANDGYTF. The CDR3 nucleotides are TGTGCCAGCAGCTTAGGGGCGAATGATGGCTACACCTTC.

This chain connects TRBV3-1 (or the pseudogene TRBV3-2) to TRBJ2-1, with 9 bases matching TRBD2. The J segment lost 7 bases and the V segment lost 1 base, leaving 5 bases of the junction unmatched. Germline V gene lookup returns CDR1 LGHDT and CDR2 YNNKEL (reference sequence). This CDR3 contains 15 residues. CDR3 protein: CASSQAGLARNEQFF. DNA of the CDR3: TGTGCCAGCAGCCAAGCAGGACTAGCGAGAAATGAGCAGTTCTTC.

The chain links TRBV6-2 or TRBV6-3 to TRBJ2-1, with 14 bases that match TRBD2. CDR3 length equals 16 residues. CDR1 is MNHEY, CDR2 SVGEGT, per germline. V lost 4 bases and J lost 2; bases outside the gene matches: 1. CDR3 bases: TGTGCCAGCAGTTCGACTAGCGGGAGGGCCTACAATGAGCAGTTCTTC. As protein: CASSSTSGRAYNEQFF.

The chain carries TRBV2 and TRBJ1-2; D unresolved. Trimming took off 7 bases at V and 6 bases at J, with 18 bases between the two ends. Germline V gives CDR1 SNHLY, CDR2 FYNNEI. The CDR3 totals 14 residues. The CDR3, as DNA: TGTGCCAGCACTCTAGGACCCGGGGTTGATGGCTACACCTTC. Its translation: CASTLGPGVDGYTF.

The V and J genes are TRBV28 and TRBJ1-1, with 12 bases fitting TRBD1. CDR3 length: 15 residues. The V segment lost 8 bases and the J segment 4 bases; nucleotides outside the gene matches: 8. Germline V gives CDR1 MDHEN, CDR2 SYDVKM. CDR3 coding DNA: TGTGCCAGCCCCGGGACAGGGGGCGCCGGCACTGAAGCTTTCTTT. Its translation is CASPGTGGAGTEAFF.

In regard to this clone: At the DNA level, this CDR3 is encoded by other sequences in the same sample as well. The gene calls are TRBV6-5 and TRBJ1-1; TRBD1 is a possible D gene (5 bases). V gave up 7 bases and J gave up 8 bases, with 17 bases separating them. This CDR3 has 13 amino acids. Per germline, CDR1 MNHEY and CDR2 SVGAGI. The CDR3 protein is CASKGRENREAFF. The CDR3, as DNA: TGTGCCAGCAAGGGGCGGGAAAATCGGGAAGCTTTCTTT.

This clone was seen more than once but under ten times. CDR3 DNA: TGTGCCAGCAGTGAAGAAGGTGGTAGCTTCGAGCAGTACTTC. It is translated as CASSEEGGSFEQYF. The V call is TRBV2, the J call TRBJ2-7, with D hard to call. Between the trimmed V and J ends, which lost 1 base and 6 bases, there was a span of 13 bases. This CDR3 contains 14 residues. The germline V gene has CDR1 SNHLY and CDR2 FYNNEI. Full variable domain (missing parts from reference TRBV2 and TRBJ2-7): EPEVTQTPSHQVTQMGQEVILRCVPISNHLYFYWYRQILGQKVEFLVSFYNNEISEKSEIFDDQFSVERPDGSNFTLKIRSTKLEDSAMYFCASSEEGGSFEQYFGPGTRLTVT.

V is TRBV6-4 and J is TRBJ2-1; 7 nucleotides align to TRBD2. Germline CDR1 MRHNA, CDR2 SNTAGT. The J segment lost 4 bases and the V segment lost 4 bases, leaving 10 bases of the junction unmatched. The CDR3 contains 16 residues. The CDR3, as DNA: TGTGCCAGCAGTGCCCTTTCTAGCGGTACTTACAATGAGCAGTTCTTC. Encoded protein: CASSALSSGTYNEQFF.

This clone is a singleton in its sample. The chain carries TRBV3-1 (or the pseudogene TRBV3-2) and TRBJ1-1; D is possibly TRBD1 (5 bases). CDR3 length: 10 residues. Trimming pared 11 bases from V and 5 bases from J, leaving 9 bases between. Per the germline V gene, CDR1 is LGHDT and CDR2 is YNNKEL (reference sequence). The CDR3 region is CARGGTEAFF. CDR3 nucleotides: TGTGCCCGGGGGGGGACTGAAGCTTTCTTT.

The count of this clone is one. CDR3 nucleotides: TGTGCCACCAGGGCCGGGACAGGGTCGGTGAACACTGAAGCTTTCTTT. Encoded protein: CATRAGTGSVNTEAFF. The chain employs TRBV24-1 and TRBJ1-1; 9 bases map to TRBD1. The CDR3 consists of 16 residues. The V gene's germline CDR1 is KGHDR and CDR2 SFDVKD. V dropped 7 bases and J dropped 0; count of bases not matched to a gene: 8.

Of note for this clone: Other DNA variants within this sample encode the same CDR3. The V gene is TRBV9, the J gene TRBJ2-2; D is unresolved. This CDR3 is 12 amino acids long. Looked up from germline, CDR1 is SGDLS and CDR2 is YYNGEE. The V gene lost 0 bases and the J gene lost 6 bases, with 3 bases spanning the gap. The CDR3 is CASSVAAGELFF. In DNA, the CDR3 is TGTGCCAGCAGCGTAGCCGCCGGGGAGCTGTTTTTT.

CDR3: CASSFDSLQYF. In DNA form, the CDR3 reads TGTGCCAGCAGCTTCGACAGCCTACAGTACTTC. The V and J genes are TRBV11-2 and TRBJ2-7; TRBD1 is a possible D gene (5 bases). V was shortened by 3 bases and J by 10 bases, with 10 bases between the two germline ends. This CDR3 contains 11 residues. The germline V gene has CDR1 SGHAT and CDR2 FQNNGV.

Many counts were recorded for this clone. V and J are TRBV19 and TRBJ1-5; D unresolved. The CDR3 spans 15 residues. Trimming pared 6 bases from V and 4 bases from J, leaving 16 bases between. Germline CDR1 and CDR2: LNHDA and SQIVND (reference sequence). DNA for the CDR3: TGTGCCAGTAGGCCCGGATCTGGGGAGAATCAGCCCCAGCATTTT. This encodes CASRPGSGENQPQHF.

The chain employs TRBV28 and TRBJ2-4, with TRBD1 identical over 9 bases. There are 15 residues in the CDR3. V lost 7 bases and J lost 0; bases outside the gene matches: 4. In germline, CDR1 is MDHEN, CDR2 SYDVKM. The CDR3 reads CASTRTGEAKNIQYF. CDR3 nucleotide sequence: TGTGCCAGCACCCGGACAGGGGAAGCCAAAAACATTCAGTACTTC.

The CDR3 loop is CASSQWGQTDSYEQYF. As DNA, the CDR3 is TGTGCCAGCAGTCAATGGGGACAGACCGACTCCTACGAGCAGTACTTC. J is TRBJ2-7 and V is TRBV6-6; 7 bases map to TRBD1. CDR3 length: 16 residues. The V gene end was trimmed by 5 bases and the J gene end by 0 bases; junction bases not matched to a gene: 10. Germline V gene data show CDR1 as MNHNY and CDR2 as SVGAGI (reference sequence).

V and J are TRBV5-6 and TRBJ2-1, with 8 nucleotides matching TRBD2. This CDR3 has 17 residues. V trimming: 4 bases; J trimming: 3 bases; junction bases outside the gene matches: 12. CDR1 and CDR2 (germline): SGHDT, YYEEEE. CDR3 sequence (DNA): TGTGCCAGCAGCGCGTTAAATAGCGGGACCCACTACAATGAGCAGTTCTTC. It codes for CASSALNSGTHYNEQFF.

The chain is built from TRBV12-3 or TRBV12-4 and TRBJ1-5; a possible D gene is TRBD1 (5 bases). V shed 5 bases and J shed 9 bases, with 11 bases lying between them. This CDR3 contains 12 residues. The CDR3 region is CASSLGGGPQHF. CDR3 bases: TGTGCCAGCAGTCTCGGGGGGGGGCCCCAGCATTTT.

The CDR3 sequence is CATSRGLAGYNEQFF. The CDR3 DNA sequence: TGTGCCACCAGCAGAGGCCTAGCGGGATACAATGAGCAGTTCTTC. V usage is TRBV15 and J usage is TRBJ2-1, with TRBD2 matching 9 bases. V shed 1 base, J shed 4 bases, and the junction held 2 bases outside the gene matches. The CDR3 has 15 amino acids. Germline CDR1 is LNHNV and CDR2 is YYDKDF (reference sequence).

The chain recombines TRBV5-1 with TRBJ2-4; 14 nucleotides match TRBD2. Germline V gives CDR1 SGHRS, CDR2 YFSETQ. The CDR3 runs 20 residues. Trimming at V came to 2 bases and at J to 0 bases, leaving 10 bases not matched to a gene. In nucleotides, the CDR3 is TGCGCCAGCAGCTTTGTAACGGGACTAGCGGGAGCCCTAGCCAAAAACATTCAGTACTTC. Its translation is CASSFVTGLAGALAKNIQYF.

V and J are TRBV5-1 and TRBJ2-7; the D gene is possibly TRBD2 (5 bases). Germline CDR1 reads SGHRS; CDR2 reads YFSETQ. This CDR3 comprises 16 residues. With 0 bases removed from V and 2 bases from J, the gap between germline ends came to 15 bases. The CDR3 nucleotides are TGCGCCAGCAGCTTGGCCGATGGGAGATCGCCCTACGAGCAGTACTTC. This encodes CASSLADGRSPYEQYF.